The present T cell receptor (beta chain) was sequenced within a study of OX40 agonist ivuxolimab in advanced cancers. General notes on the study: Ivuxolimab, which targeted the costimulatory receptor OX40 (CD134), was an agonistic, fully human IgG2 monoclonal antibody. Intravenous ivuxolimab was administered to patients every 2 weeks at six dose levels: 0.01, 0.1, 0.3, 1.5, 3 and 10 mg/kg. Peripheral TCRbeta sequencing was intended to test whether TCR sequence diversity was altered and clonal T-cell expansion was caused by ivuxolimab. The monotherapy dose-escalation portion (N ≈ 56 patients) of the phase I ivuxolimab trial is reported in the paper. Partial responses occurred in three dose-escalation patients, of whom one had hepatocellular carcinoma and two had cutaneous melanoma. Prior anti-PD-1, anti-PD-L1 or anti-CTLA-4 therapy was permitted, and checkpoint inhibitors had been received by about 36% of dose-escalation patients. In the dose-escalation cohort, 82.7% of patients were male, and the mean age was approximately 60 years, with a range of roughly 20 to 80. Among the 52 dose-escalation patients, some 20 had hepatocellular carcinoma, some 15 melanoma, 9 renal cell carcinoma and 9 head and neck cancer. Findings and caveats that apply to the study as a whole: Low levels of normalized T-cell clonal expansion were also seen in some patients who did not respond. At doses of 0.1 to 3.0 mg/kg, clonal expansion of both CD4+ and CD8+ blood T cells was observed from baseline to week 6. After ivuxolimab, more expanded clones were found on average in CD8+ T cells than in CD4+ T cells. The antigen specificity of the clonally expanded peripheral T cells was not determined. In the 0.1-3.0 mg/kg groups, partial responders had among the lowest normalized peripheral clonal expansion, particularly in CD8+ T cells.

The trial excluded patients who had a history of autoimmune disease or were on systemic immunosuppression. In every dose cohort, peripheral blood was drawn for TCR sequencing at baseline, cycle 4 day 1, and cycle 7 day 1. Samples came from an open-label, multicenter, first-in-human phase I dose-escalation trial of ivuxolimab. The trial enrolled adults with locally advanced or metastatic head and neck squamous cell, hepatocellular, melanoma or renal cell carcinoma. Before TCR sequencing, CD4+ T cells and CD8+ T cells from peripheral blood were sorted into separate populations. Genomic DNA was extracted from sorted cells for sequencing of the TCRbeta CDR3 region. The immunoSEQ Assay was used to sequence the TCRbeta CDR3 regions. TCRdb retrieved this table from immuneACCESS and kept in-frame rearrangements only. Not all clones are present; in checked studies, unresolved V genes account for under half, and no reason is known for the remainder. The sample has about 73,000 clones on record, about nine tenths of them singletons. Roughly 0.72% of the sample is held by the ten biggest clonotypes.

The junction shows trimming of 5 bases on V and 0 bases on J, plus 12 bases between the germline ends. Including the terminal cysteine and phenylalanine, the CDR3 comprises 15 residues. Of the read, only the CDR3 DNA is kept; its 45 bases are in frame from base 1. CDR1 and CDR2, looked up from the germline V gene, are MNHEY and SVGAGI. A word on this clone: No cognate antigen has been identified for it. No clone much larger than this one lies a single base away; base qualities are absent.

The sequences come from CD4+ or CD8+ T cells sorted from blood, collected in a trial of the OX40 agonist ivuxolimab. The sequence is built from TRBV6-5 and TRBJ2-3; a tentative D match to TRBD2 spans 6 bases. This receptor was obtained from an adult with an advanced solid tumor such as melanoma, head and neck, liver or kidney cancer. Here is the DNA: TGTGCCAGCAGTACCCGTGGGGGGAGCACAGATACGCAGTATTTT. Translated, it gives CASSTRGGSTDTQYF.